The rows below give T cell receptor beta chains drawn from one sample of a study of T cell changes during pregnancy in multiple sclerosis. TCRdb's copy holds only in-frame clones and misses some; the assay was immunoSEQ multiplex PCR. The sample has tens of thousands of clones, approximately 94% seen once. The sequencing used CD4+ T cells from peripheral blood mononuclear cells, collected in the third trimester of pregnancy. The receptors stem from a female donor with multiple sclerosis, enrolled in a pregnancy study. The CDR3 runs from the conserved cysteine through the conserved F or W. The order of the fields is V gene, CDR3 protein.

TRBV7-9 CASSNSGGTNTGELFF
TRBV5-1 CASSLARDRDEQYF
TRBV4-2 CASSQGQGGEKLFF
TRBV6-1 CASSRGQVFYEQYF
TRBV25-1 CASGTWGQYF
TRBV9 CASSVAFTGGSGIQETQYF
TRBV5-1 CASSLGDRTPQETQYF
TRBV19 CASKDRDSATNEKLFF
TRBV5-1 CASSPPGTNYGYTF
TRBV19 CASSTGWTGELFF
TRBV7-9 CASSLQGVDGYTF
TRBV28 CASSLPRLGSYEQYF
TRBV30 CAWGIQGNPNYGYTF
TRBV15 CATSRRQGDRGPNTEAFF
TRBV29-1 CSGERGQETQYF
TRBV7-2 CASSLAPGQITYEQYF
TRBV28 CASSLRQGRAQPQHF
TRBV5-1 CASSLEAGVNTEAFF
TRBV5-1 CASSRTGGNQPQHF
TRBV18 CASSFSGLAVAEQYF
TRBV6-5 CASRGTATYEQYF
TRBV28 CASTSWGAADTQYF
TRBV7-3 CASSLTRSNEQFF
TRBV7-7 CASSLAEGEKLFF
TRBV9 CASSPGLAIAQETQYF
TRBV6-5 CASRREGLWNEQFF
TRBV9 CASDLGDRGRWGTQYF
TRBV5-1 CASSPTGTSGDEQYF
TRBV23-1 CASSQCSNRKILADTQYF
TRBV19 CASSIGGPGEQYF
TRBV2 CASSGTGLNQPQHF
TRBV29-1 CSVEFTGGRTGDTQYF
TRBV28 CATIRLTGPNTEAFF
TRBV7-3 CASSPQGLAKYNEQFF
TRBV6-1 CASSEGTFIAGELFF
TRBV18 CASSRTSGTDTQYF